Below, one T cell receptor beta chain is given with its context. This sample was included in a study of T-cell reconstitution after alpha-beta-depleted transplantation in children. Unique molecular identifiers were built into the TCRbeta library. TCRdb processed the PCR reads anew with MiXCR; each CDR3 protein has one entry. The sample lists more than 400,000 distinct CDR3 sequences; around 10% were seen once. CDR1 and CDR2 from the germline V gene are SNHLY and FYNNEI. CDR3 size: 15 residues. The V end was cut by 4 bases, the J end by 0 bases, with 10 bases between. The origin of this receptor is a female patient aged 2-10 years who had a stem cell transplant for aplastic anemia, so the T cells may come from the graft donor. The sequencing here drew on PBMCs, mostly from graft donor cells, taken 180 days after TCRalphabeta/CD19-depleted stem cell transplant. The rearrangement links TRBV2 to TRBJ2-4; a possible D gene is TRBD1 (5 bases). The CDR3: CASSGQFLAKNIQYF. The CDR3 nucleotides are TGTGCCAGCAGTGGACAGTTCTTAGCCAAAAACATTCAGTACTTC.